This T cell receptor (beta chain) emerged from a study of T cells in localized non-small cell lung cancer. Findings of the study overall: Without multi-region sequencing, intratumor heterogeneity could not be excluded. Detection in adjacent lung was observed for a median around 59 of the top 100 tumor clones.

Profiled with immunoSEQ multiplex PCR; TCRdb holds only in-frame clones, not every one. This sample has more than 70,000 clones, with approximately 85% found just once. Trimming shortened V by 7 bases and J by 4 bases, and 10 bases separated the two germline ends. Germline assignment: CDR1 GTSNPN and CDR2 SVGIG (reference sequence). This CDR3 comprises 11 residues. For this clone: Its antigen is undetermined.

The chain joins TRBV30 to TRBJ1-2; D unresolved. This receptor was taken from a man between 40 and 70 years old with stage I lung adenocarcinoma. This sample comprised peripheral blood, obtained before any cancer treatment. CDR3 in amino acids: CASIALYGYTF. CDR3 DNA sequence: TGTGCCTCCATCGCCCTCTATGGCTACACCTTC.